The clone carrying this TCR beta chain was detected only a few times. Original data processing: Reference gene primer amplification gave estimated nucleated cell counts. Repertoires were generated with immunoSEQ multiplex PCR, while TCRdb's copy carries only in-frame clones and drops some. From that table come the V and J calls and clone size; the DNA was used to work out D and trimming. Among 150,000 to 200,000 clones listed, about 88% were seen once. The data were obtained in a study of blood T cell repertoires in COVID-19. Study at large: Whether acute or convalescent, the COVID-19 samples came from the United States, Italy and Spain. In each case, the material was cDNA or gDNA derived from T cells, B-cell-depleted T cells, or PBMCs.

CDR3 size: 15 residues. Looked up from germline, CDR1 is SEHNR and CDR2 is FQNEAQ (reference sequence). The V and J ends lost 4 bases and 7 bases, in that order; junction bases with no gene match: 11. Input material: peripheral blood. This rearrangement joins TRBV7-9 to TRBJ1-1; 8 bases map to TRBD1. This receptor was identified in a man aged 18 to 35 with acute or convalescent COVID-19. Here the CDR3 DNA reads TGTGCCAGCAGCTGGACACTGGACAGGGATGGTGAAGCTTTCTTT. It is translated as CASSWTLDRDGEAFF.